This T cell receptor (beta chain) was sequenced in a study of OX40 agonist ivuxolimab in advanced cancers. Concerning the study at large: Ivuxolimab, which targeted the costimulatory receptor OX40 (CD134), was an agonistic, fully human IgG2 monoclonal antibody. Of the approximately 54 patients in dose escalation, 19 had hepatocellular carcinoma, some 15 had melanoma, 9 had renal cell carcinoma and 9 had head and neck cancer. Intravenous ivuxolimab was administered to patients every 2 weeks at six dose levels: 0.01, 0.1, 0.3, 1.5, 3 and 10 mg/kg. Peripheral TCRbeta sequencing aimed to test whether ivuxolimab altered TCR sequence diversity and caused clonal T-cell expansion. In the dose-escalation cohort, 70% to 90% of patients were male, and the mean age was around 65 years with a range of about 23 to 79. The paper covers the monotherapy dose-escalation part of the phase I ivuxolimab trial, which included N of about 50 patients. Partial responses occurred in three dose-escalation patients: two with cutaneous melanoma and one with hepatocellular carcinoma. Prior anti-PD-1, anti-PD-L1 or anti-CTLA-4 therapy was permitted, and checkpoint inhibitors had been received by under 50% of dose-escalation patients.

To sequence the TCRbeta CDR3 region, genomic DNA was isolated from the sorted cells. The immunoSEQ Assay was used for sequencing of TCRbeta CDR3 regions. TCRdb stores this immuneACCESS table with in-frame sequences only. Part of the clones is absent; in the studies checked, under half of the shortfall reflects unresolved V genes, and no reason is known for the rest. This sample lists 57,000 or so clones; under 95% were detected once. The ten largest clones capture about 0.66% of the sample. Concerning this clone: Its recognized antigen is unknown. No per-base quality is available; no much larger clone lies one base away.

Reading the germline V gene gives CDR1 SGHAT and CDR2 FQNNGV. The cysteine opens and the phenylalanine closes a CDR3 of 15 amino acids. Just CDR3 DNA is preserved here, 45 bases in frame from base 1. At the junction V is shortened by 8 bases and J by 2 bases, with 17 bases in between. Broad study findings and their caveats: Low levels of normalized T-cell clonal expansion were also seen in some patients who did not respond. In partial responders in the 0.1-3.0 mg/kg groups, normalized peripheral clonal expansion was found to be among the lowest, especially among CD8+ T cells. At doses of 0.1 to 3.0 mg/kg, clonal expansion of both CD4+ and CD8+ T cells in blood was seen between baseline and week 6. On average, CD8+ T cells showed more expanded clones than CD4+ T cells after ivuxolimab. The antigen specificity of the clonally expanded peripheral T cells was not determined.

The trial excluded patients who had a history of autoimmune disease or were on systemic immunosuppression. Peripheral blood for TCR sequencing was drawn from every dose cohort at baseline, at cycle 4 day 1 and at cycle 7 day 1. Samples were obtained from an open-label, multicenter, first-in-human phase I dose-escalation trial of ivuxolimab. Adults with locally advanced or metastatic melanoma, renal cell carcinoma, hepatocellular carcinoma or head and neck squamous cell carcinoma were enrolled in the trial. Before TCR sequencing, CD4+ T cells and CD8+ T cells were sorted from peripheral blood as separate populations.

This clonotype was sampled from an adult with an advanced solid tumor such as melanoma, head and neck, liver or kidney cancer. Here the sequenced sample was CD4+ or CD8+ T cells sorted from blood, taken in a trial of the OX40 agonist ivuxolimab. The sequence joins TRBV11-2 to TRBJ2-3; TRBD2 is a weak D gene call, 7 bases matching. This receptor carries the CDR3 CASVLRGGATDTQYF. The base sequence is TGTGCCAGCGTCCTGAGGGGGGGGGCCACAGATACGCAGTATTTT.